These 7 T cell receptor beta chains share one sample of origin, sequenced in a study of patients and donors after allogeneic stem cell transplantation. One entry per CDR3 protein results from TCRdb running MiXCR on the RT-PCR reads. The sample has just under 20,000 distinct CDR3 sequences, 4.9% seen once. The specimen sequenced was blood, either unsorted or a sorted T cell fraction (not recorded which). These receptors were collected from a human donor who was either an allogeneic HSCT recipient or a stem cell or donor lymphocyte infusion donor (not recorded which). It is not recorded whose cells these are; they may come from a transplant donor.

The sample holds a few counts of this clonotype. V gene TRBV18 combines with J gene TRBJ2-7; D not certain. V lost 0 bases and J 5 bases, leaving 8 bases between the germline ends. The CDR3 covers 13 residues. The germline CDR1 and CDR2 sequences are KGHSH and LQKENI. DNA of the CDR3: TGTGCCAGCTCACCACCGTCAGTTGACGAGCAGTACTTC. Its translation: CASSPPSVDEQYF.

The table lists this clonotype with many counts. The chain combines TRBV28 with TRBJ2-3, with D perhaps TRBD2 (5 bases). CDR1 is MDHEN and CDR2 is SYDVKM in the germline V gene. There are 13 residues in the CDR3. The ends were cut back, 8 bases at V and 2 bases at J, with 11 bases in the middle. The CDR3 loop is CASLSGYTDTQYF. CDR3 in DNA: TGTGCCAGCCTCAGCGGTTACACAGATACGCAGTATTTT.

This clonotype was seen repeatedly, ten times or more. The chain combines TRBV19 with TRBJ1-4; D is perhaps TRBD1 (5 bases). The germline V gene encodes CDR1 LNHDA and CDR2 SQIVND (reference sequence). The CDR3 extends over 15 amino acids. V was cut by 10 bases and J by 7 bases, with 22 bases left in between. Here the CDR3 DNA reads TGTGCCACTCAAGCGGCCGGGGTTCAGGGTGAAAAACTGTTTTTT. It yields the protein CATQAAGVQGEKLFF.

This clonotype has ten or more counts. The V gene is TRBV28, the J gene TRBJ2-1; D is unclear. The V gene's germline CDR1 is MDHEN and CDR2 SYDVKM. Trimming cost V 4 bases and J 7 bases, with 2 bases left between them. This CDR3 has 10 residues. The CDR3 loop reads CASSSNEQFF. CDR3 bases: TGTGCCAGCAGTTCAAATGAGCAGTTCTTC.

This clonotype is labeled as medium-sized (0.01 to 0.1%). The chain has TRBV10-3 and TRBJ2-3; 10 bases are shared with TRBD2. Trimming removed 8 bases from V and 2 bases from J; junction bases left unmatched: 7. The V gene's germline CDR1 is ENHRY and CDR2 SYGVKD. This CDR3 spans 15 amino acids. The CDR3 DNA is TGTGCCATCGGTAGCGGGGGGACCGTCACAGATACGCAGTATTTT. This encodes CAIGSGGTVTDTQYF.

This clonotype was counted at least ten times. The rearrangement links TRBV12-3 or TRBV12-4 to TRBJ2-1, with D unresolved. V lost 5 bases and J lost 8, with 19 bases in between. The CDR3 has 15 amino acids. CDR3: CASSPGILSNDEQFF. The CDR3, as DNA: TGTGCCAGCAGTCCCGGAATCCTAAGCAATGATGAGCAGTTCTTC.

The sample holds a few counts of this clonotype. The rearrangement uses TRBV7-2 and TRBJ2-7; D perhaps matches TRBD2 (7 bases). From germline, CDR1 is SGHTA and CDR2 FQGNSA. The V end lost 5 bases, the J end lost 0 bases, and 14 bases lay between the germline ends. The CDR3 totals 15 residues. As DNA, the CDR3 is TGTACCAGCAGCCCAAGGGGGGGTGGCTCCTACGAGCAGTACTTC. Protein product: CTSSPRGGGSYEQYF.